This entry is about one T cell receptor (beta chain). These data are taken from a study of blood T cell repertoires in COVID-19. Profiling relied on immunoSEQ multiplex PCR, and the TCRdb table lists in-frame clones only, not all of them. The top ten hold about 15% of the sample, which has some 180,000 clones, about 80% seen once. Germline lookup yields CDR1 MNHEY and CDR2 SVGEGT. This CDR3 has 18 residues. The V and J ends lost 5 bases and 6 bases, in that order; junction bases with no gene match: 13. The source material was PBMCs or T cells enriched from blood (not recorded which). The rearrangement joins TRBV6-2 or TRBV6-3 to TRBJ2-1; 13 nucleotides line up with TRBD2. The clonotype was recovered from a man in his 60s who had been exposed to COVID-19. The CDR3 is CASSTGTSGIRGTNEQFF. CDR3 bases: TGTGCCAGCAGTACCGGGACTAGCGGGATCAGAGGGACCAATGAGCAGTTCTTC.